One and the same sample provided the 7 T cell receptor beta chains below, sequenced in a study of read filtering for tumor transcriptome and immune sequencing. Molecular barcoded adaptors covering alpha/delta and beta/gamma chains were used on roughly 400 ng RNA. TCRdb analysed the reads with MiXCR anew, one entry per CDR3 protein. This table has 30,000 to 50,000 distinct CDR3 sequences, approximately 12% appearing once. The specimen sequenced was a population of CD138-negative cells sorted from bone marrow. The receptors were gathered from a donor over 35 with multiple myeloma.

This clonotype came up many times. This chain joins TRBV19 and TRBJ2-1; a weak D match, TRBD1 (5 bases). V was pared by 6 bases and J by 12 bases, with 15 bases between. The length of the CDR3 is 12 residues. From germline, CDR1 is LNHDA and CDR2 SQIVND (reference sequence). The DNA of the CDR3 is TGTGCCAGTAGCCAGACAGAAGTTGCGCAGTTCTTC. Translating gives CASSQTEVAQFF.

This clonotype occurred many times. The chain couples TRBV6-1 to TRBJ2-2; 9 bases are shared with TRBD1. The CDR3 covers 15 residues. CDR1 is MNHNS, CDR2 SASEGT, per germline. J was trimmed by 1 base and V by 4 bases; bases with no gene match: 1. CDR3: CASSGTGENTGELFF. CDR3 coding DNA: TGTGCCAGCAGTGGGACAGGGGAGAACACCGGGGAGCTGTTTTTT.

There are many counts of this clonotype. The V and J genes are TRBV7-9 and TRBJ2-3, with TRBD2 matching 7 bases. The ends lost 2 bases at V and 1 base at J; junction bases unmatched: 6. Looked up from germline, CDR1 is SEHNR and CDR2 is FQNEAQ (reference sequence). The CDR3 sequence is 16 residues long. The CDR3 protein is CASSLMRAGGTDTQYF. The DNA for the CDR3 is TGTGCCAGCAGCTTAATGCGGGCGGGGGGCACAGATACGCAGTATTTT.

This clonotype was picked up many times. The rearrangement links TRBV12-3 or TRBV12-4 to TRBJ2-1; no clear D gene. The V and J ends lost 3 bases and 10 bases respectively, with 10 bases between them. There are 12 residues in the CDR3. CDR3 sequence (DNA): TGTGCCAGCAGTTTTGCGGAGAGGGAGCAGTTCTTC. It encodes CASSFAEREQFF.

This clonotype was seen many times. V is TRBV12-3 or TRBV12-4 and J is TRBJ2-3; the D gene is possibly TRBD1 (5 bases). CDR3 size: 11 residues. Trimming took off 11 bases at V and 11 bases at J, with 17 bases between the two ends. The CDR3, as DNA: TGTGCCGGAGCCGAGGAAGGGGTGCAGTATTTT. Translating it yields CAGAEEGVQYF.

About this clonotype: Since the CDR3 does not end with the conserved phenylalanine or tryptophan, this likely comes from a read error. V is TRBV5-6 and J is TRBJ1-6, with unresolved D. V was trimmed by 3 bases and J by 4 bases, leaving 8 bases between them. Germline values: CDR1 SGHDT, CDR2 YYEEEE. This CDR3 comprises 14 residues. CDR3: CASSWEGYNSPLHL. CDR3 coding DNA: TGTGCCAGCAGCTGGGAGGGATATAATTCACCCCTCCACCTC.

On this clonotype: A much larger clone is a single base away; this may be a read error. V gene TRBV3-1 combines with J gene TRBJ2-7; the D gene could be TRBD1 or TRBD2 (5 bases each). Germline assignment: CDR1 LGHDT and CDR2 YNNKEL (reference sequence). Deletions cut 1 base from V and 4 bases from J, with 8 bases between. The CDR3 runs 13 residues. The CDR3 DNA reads TGTGCCAGCAGCCAAGGGGGGATTTACGAGCAGTACTTC. Protein: CASSQGGIYEQYF.